Below are 2 T cell receptor beta chains sequenced from a single sample in a study of shared clonotypes between healthy human individuals. Terminally differentiated effector memory CD45RA+ cells were excluded from the naive CD8 cells, which were CD45RO-negative and positively selected for CCR7. Profiled with immunoSEQ multiplex PCR; TCRdb holds only in-frame clones, not every one. The table lists millions of clones, about 95% of them singletons. The sequenced material came from naive CD8+ T cells sorted from blood. These receptors were taken from a man younger than 35 in good health.

In this sample, this clone turned up once. This chain joins TRBV4-2 and TRBJ2-7; 11 bases line up with TRBD1. V gave up 4 bases and J gave up 4 bases; unmatched junction bases: 12. This CDR3 has 17 amino acids. Germline CDR1 LGHNA, CDR2 YNFKEQ. Written as DNA, the CDR3 is TGTGCCAGCAGCCTTGCGATTGGACAGGGGGCTTCTTACGAGCAGTACTTC. Translation gives CASSLAIGQGASYEQYF.

In this sample, this clone turned up once. The chain carries TRBV6-6 and TRBJ1-2; D call uncertain. V dropped 4 bases and J dropped 8 bases, with 14 bases sitting between them. This CDR3 has 13 residues. Germline lookup yields CDR1 MNHNY and CDR2 SVGAGI (reference sequence). This CDR3 reads CASSSAWVNGYTF. CDR3 sequence (DNA): TGTGCCAGCAGTTCTGCGTGGGTCAACGGCTACACCTTC.